Shown below are 32 T cell receptor beta chains from a single sample sequenced in a study of T cells in Graves' hyperthyroidism and ophthalmopathy. TCR beta CDR3 regions were amplified from RNA. The study used the HTBI primer set for a first-round RT-PCR of the TCR CDR3. TCRdb reprocessed the multiplex PCR reads via MiXCR and lists one record per CDR3 protein. Here the sample spans 450,000 to 700,000 distinct CDR3 sequences, around 45% being singletons. Sequenced: peripheral blood or thyroid tissue (not recorded which). These receptor sequences come from an adult woman with Graves' disease, either hyperthyroidism or ophthalmopathy (not recorded which).

This clonotype came up many times. The rearrangement uses TRBV20-1 and TRBJ1-1; D gene ambiguous. Per the germline V gene, CDR1 is DFQATT and CDR2 is SNEGSKA (reference sequence). V lost 5 bases and J 4 bases, leaving 17 bases between the germline ends. The CDR3 runs 14 residues. The CDR3 protein is CSAEYSSVGTEAFF. The CDR3 nucleotides read TGCAGTGCTGAATACAGTTCGGTCGGCACTGAAGCTTTCTTT.

In its sample, this clonotype was seen a few times. V gene TRBV7-6 combines with J gene TRBJ2-6; no reliable D call. Deletions cut 8 bases from V and 1 base from J, with 12 bases between. From germline, CDR1 is SGHVS and CDR2 FNYEAQ. The CDR3 contains 15 residues. This chain's CDR3 is CASAVSDSGANVLTF. The CDR3, as DNA: TGTGCCAGCGCTGTTTCCGATTCTGGGGCCAACGTCCTGACTTTC.

This clonotype occurred many times. The gene calls are TRBV12-3 or TRBV12-4 and TRBJ1-5; TRBD1 matches at 9 bases. Trimming removed 4 bases from V and 6 bases from J; junction bases left unmatched: 4. The CDR3 runs 14 residues. The CDR3 bases are TGTGCCAGCAGTTCACAGGGGGCGAGTCAGCCCCAGCATTTT. Its translation is CASSSQGASQPQHF.

This clonotype occurred many times. The V call is TRBV19, the J call TRBJ1-6, with D possibly matching TRBD1 (5 bases). CDR1 and CDR2 from the germline V gene are LNHDA and SQIVND (reference sequence). Deletions cut 5 bases from V and 6 bases from J, with 11 bases between. This CDR3 is 14 amino acids long. CDR3 nucleotide sequence: TGTGCCAGTAGTCCGGGACTGACTAATTCACCCCTCCACTTT. This codes for CASSPGLTNSPLHF. Full variable domain (rest looked up from reference TRBV19 and TRBJ1-6): DGGITQSPKYLFRKEGQNVTLSCEQNLNHDAMYWYRQDPGQGLRLIYYSQIVNDFQKGDIAEGYSVSREKKESFPLTVTSAQKNPTAFYLCASSPGLTNSPLHFGNGTRLTVT.

At least ten counts were recorded for this clonotype. This chain uses TRBV7-3 with TRBJ1-2; D is unclear. Germline-derived CDR1 and CDR2 are SGHTA and FQGTGA. The CDR3 spans 13 residues. V lost 5 bases and J lost 2, with 9 bases in between. The CDR3 bases are TGTGCCAGCAGCCCCGACAAAAACTATGGCTACACCTTC. Protein: CASSPDKNYGYTF.

V usage is TRBV20-1 and J usage is TRBJ1-1, with D possibly being TRBD1 (6 bases). Trimming took off 2 bases at V and 5 bases at J, with 15 bases between the two ends. CDR1 is DFQATT and CDR2 is SNEGSKA in the germline V gene (reference sequence). The CDR3 totals 14 residues. CDR3 nucleotide sequence: TGCAGTGCTAGAAAGGGGGGCGGTGGTACTGAAGCTTTCTTT. Residues: CSARKGGGGTEAFF.

The chain couples TRBV30 to TRBJ1-5; no clear D gene. The CDR3 covers 15 residues. V shed 8 bases and J shed 6 bases, with 23 bases lying between them. The germline CDR1 and CDR2 sequences are GTSNPN and SVGIG (reference sequence). CDR3 region: CARAERFSWGQPQHF. The CDR3 bases are TGTGCCAGGGCTGAGAGGTTCTCCTGGGGTCAGCCCCAGCATTTT.

This clonotype was seen repeatedly, ten times or more. The V and J genes are TRBV5-8 and TRBJ1-1; 7 bases map to TRBD1. The length of the CDR3 is 14 residues. From germline, CDR1 is SGHTS and CDR2 YDEGEE. V was pared by 4 bases and J by 5 bases, with 8 bases of the junction left unmatched. The CDR3: CASSHLDRVTEAFF. The CDR3, as DNA: TGTGCCAGCAGCCACCTCGACAGGGTTACTGAAGCTTTCTTT. The complete variable domain, with remaining parts taken from reference TRBV5-8 and TRBJ1-1, reads EAGVTQSPTHLIKTRGQQATLRCSPISGHTSVYWYQQALGLGLQFLLWYDEGEERNRGNFPPRFSGRQFPNYSSELNVNALELEDSALYLCASSHLDRVTEAFFGQGTRLTVV.

The J gene is TRBJ1-2, the V gene TRBV2, with D possibly being TRBD1 (6 bases). CDR3 length equals 15 residues. Germline V gives CDR1 SNHLY, CDR2 FYNNEI. Trimming removed 1 base from V and 4 bases from J, with 13 bases in between. CDR3 protein: CASSEVVLGGYGYTF. CDR3 sequence (DNA): TGTGCCAGCAGTGAAGTTGTATTAGGGGGCTATGGCTACACCTTC.

The rearrangement joins TRBV25-1 to TRBJ1-1, with D uncertain. V was shortened by 2 bases and J by 8 bases, with 12 bases between the two germline ends. The length of the CDR3 is 13 residues. CDR1 is MGHDK and CDR2 is SYGVNS in the germline V gene. Here the CDR3 reads CASSERRGQEAFF. The CDR3 coding sequence is TGTGCCAGCAGTGAACGGAGAGGGCAGGAAGCTTTCTTT.

The chain recombines TRBV29-1 with TRBJ1-2; the match to TRBD1 covers 7 bases. J gave up 4 bases and V 6 bases, and 14 bases lay outside the gene matches. This CDR3 region has 15 residues. Germline CDR1 is SQVTM and CDR2 is ANQGSEA. The CDR3: CSVSGTGAVGYGYTF. The DNA for the CDR3 is TGCAGCGTCTCGGGCACAGGGGCCGTAGGCTATGGCTACACCTTC.

As DNA, the CDR3 is TGCAGTGCTAGCATAGGCAATGAAAAACTGTTTTTT. This sequence encodes CSASIGNEKLFF. The rearrangement joins TRBV20-1 to TRBJ1-4, with D unresolved. The CDR3 contains 12 residues. V was shortened by 3 bases and J by 5 bases, with 7 bases between the two germline ends. The germline V gene encodes CDR1 DFQATT and CDR2 SNEGSKA (reference sequence).

A word on this clonotype: This may come from a read error, since a much larger clone is one base off. The gene calls are TRBV3-1 and TRBJ2-5; perhaps TRBD2 as D (6 bases). The CDR3 is 15 residues long. Germline V gene sequence: CDR1 LGHDT, CDR2 YNNKEL (reference sequence). Trimming removed 4 bases at V and 8 bases at J, with 20 bases between. The CDR3 reads CASSPWAGPTGTQYF. The CDR3 bases are TGTGCCAGCAGCCCATGGGCGGGACCCACAGGAACCCAGTACTTC.

This clonotype has ten or more counts. This chain links TRBV4-1 with TRBJ2-5, with 8 bases that match TRBD2. V shed 4 bases, J shed 2 bases, and the junction held 12 bases outside the gene matches. The length of the CDR3 is 17 residues. The germline CDR1 and CDR2 sequences are MGHRA and YSYEKL. The CDR3: CASSRGLAPNLQETQYF. CDR3 bases: TGCGCCAGCAGCCGAGGACTAGCTCCTAACCTACAAGAGACCCAGTACTTC.

The sample holds one count of this clonotype. For the CDR3, the DNA is TGTGCCAGCAGATGGCCGGGACAGGCCGGCTATGGCTACACCTTC. The encoded protein is CASRWPGQAGYGYTF. The J gene is TRBJ1-2, the V gene TRBV6-1; the match to TRBD1 covers 8 bases. The CDR3 is made up of 15 amino acids. The V gene end was trimmed by 6 bases and the J gene end by 4 bases; junction bases not matched to a gene: 10. From germline, CDR1 is MNHNS and CDR2 SASEGT.

The rearrangement uses TRBV19 and TRBJ1-3; the D gene is possibly TRBD1 (5 bases). Trimming cost V 5 bases and J 7 bases, with 27 bases left between them. From germline, CDR1 is LNHDA and CDR2 SQIVND (reference sequence). The length of the CDR3 is 18 residues. This CDR3 reads CASSSTGSVRSVWNTIYF. In DNA form, the CDR3 reads TGTGCCAGTAGTTCCACAGGATCCGTTCGAAGTGTTTGGAACACCATATATTTT.

CDR3 DNA sequence: TGTGCCAGCAGGGATTTTGACTATGGCTACACCTTC. This gives the protein CASRDFDYGYTF. The chain joins TRBV2 to TRBJ1-2, with D hard to call. V was cut by 6 bases and J by 3 bases, with 8 bases left in between. From germline, CDR1 is SNHLY and CDR2 FYNNEI. This CDR3 spans 12 amino acids.

J is TRBJ1-6 and V is TRBV7-2, with 7 bases matching TRBD1. V was pared by 1 base and J by 0 bases, with 3 bases of the junction left unmatched. CDR3 length: 17 amino acids. Germline assignment: CDR1 SGHTA and CDR2 FQGNSA. As DNA, the CDR3 is TGTGCCAGCAGCTTAGGGGGGACAGCCTCCTATAATTCACCCCTCCACTTT. The encoded protein is CASSLGGTASYNSPLHF.

Many counts were recorded for this clonotype. CDR3 amino acids: CSARQATSYEQYF. The CDR3 DNA reads TGCAGTGCTAGGCAGGCGACTTCCTACGAGCAGTACTTC. This sequence joins TRBV20-1 and TRBJ2-7; D not resolved. V lost 3 bases, J lost 1 base, and 10 bases lay in between. Germline V lookup: CDR1 DFQATT, CDR2 SNEGSKA (reference sequence). CDR3 length: 13 amino acids.

This clonotype occurred once. This sequence joins TRBV2 and TRBJ2-2; D unclear. With 10 bases removed from V and 7 bases from J, the gap between germline ends came to 16 bases. The CDR3 spans 13 residues. CDR1 SNHLY and CDR2 FYNNEI come from the germline V gene. This CDR3 is CATFPGPYGELFF. CDR3 nucleotide sequence: TGTGCCACCTTCCCAGGACCCTACGGGGAGCTGTTTTTT.

With regard to this clonotype: Its ends do not fully match the called genes, so a read error is possible. The chain has TRBV19 and TRBJ2-6; unclear D gene. There are 11 residues in the CDR3. Germline lookup yields CDR1 LNHDA and CDR2 SQIVND (reference sequence). CDR3 coding DNA: TGTGCCAGTAGTTCCCAGGTGTTTGAAGCTTTC. It translates to CASSSQVFEAF.

There are many counts of this clonotype. This chain links TRBV5-8 with TRBJ2-5, with D possibly called TRBD1 or TRBD2 (5 bases each). This CDR3 spans 13 amino acids. The germline V gene has CDR1 SGHTS and CDR2 YDEGEE. V was shortened by 7 bases and J by 5 bases, with 15 bases between the two germline ends. This chain's CDR3 is CASETGGRETQYF. The CDR3 DNA follows: TGTGCCAGCGAAACAGGAGGCAGGGAGACCCAGTACTTC.

V gene TRBV7-6 combines with J gene TRBJ2-5, with TRBD2 identical over 9 bases. Germline CDR1 is SGHVS and CDR2 is FNYEAQ. Trimming took 2 bases from V and 2 from J; bases not matched to a gene: 9. This CDR3 is 17 amino acids long. The CDR3 nucleotides are TGTGCCAGCAGCTTATCTCCAGCGGGAGGCGGACAAGAGACCCAGTACTTC. Amino acids: CASSLSPAGGGQETQYF. Full variable domain (outside the CDR3, taken from reference TRBV7-6 and TRBJ2-5): GAGVSQSPRYKVTKRGQDVALRCDPISGHVSLYWYRQALGQGPEFLTYFNYEAQQDKSGLPNDRFSAERPEGSISTLTIQRTEQRDSAMYRCASSLSPAGGGQETQYFGPGTRLLVL.

This clonotype has just a few counts. J is TRBJ1-2 and V is TRBV10-3; 10 bases map to TRBD1. In germline, CDR1 is ENHRY, CDR2 SYGVKD. The CDR3 extends over 18 amino acids. V lost 6 bases to trimming and J lost 8 bases; unmatched junction nucleotides: 21. In nucleotides, the CDR3 is TGTGCCATCAGCTCGACATGGACAGGGGGAAATCAACTGGCGGGCTACACCTTC. Protein sequence: CAISSTWTGGNQLAGYTF.

The chain recombines TRBV29-1 with TRBJ1-2; D remains unclear. V was cut by 7 bases and J by 8 bases, with 17 bases left in between. The V gene's germline CDR1 is SQVTM and CDR2 ANQGSEA. The CDR3 contains 12 residues. The CDR3 sequence: CSARDYSGGYTF. The CDR3 DNA reads as TGCAGCGCCCGGGATTACTCTGGGGGCTACACCTTC.

This clonotype was picked up many times. The gene calls are TRBV20-1 and TRBJ2-5; D assignment may be TRBD1 or TRBD2 (5 bases each). Germline V gene lookup returns CDR1 DFQATT and CDR2 SNEGSKA (reference sequence). V lost 2 bases to trimming and J lost 5 bases, with 12 bases between them. The CDR3 extends over 13 amino acids. CDR3 protein: CSARFEGMETQYF. Here the CDR3 DNA reads TGCAGTGCTAGATTTGAGGGGATGGAGACCCAGTACTTC.

Comments on this clonotype: A much larger clone is a single base away; this may be a read error. This chain connects TRBV6-1 to TRBJ1-2; unclear D gene. The CDR3 covers 10 residues. Germline V gene data show CDR1 as MNHNS and CDR2 as SASEGT. This chain's CDR3 is CAGSMEGYTF. The CDR3 DNA reads TGTGCCGGCAGCATGGAAGGCTACACCTTC.

DNA of the CDR3: TGCAGCGTTGGGGGGAGGGCCGATATTGAGCAGTTCTTC. Its protein is CSVGGRADIEQFF. This chain links TRBV29-1 with TRBJ2-1, with 7 bases that match TRBD2. V shed 4 bases and J 9 bases; nucleotides not matched to a gene: 9. The CDR3 runs 13 residues. CDR1 and CDR2 (germline): SQVTM, ANQGSEA.

This clonotype was detected once. The chain carries TRBV10-3 and TRBJ1-3; 8 bases agree with TRBD1. Germline assignment: CDR1 ENHRY and CDR2 SYGVKD. With 9 bases clipped from V and 7 bases from J, the junction kept 5 bases outside the gene matches. This CDR3 region has 12 residues. In nucleotides, the CDR3 is TGTGCCATGTCGGGACAGGCGAACACCATATATTTT. As protein: CAMSGQANTIYF.

This clonotype was counted many times. The V call is TRBV2, the J call TRBJ1-4, with TRBD1 as a possible D gene (5 bases). The germline V gene has CDR1 SNHLY and CDR2 FYNNEI. The CDR3 is 17 residues long. V lost 6 bases and J lost 3, with 20 bases in between. Here the CDR3 DNA reads TGTGCCAGCAGCGGGACGGTTGGTGGAGGGGCTAATGAAAAACTGTTTTTT. Encoded protein: CASSGTVGGGANEKLFF.

The V and J genes are TRBV7-2 and TRBJ2-6; D is perhaps TRBD2 (6 bases). V was clipped by 0 bases and J by 0 bases, with 15 bases between them. The germline V gene has CDR1 SGHTA and CDR2 FQGNSA. The CDR3 consists of 19 residues. The CDR3 sequence: CASSLAPGGTHSGANVLTF. CDR3 sequence (DNA): TGTGCCAGCAGCTTAGCGCCGGGCGGGACCCACTCTGGGGCCAACGTCCTGACTTTC.

The rearrangement joins TRBV7-3 to TRBJ1-2; possibly TRBD1 for D (6 bases). The germline V and J ends were trimmed by 3 bases and 8 bases, with 13 bases remaining between them. This CDR3 comprises 13 residues. Germline V gives CDR1 SGHTA, CDR2 FQGTGA. The CDR3 DNA reads as TGTGCCAGCAGCTTGGGGGGGCGCCGAGGCTACACCTTC. Amino acid sequence: CASSLGGRRGYTF. The full variable domain, with the rest looked up from reference TRBV7-3 and TRBJ1-2, is GAGVSQTPSNKVTEKGKYVELRCDPISGHTALYWYRQSLGQGPEFLIYFQGTGAADDSGLPNDRFFAVRPEGSVSTLKIQRTERGDSAVYLCASSLGGRRGYTFGSGTRLTVV.